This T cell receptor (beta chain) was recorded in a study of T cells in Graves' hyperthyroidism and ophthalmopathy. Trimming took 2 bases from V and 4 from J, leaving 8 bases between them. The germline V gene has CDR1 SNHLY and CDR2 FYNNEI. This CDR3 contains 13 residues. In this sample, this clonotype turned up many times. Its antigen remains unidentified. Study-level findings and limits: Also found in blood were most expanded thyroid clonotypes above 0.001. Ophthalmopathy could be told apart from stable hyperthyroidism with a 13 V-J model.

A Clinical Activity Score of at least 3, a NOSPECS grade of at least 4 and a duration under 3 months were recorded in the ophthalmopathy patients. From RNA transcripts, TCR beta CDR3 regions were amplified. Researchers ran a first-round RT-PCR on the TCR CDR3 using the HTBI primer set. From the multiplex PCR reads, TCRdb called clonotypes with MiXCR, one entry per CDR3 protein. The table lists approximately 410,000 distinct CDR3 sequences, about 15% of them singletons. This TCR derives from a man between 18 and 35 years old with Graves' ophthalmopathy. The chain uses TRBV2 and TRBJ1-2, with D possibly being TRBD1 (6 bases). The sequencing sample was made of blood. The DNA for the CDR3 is TGTGCCAGCAGTGAAAGGGGGACCTATGGCTACACCTTC. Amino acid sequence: CASSERGTYGYTF.